The rows below give T cell receptor beta chains drawn from one sample of a study of cytomegalovirus exposure and HLA in healthy donors. Data came from immunoSEQ multiplex PCR; TCRdb stores just in-frame clones and leaves some out. The sample has under 150,000 clones, around 78% seen once. The sequenced sample was PBMCs. Every receptor here comes from a man aged 35-49 years in good health and CMV-seropositive. CDR3s include the opening cysteine and the closing phenylalanine or tryptophan. D genes are given only for firm matches. Clone size is stated in some rows and not others, as once, few, many or a class when expanded.

15 . . TRBJ2-1 TRBV19 CASSPRVESNNEQFF TGTGCCAGTAGCCCCCGGGTCGAGTCGAACAATGAGCAGTTCTTC
16 TRBD1 . TRBJ2-2 TRBV11-2 CASSLARTGGTGELFF TGTGCCAGCAGCTTAGCAAGGACAGGGGGCACCGGGGAGCTGTTTTTT
16 . . TRBJ1-5 TRBV5-6 CASSRGLTPSNQPQHF TGTGCCAGCAGCCGGGGACTGACTCCTAGCAATCAGCCCCAGCATTTT
13 . . TRBJ1-2 TRBV25-1 CASSGSRVYGYTF TGTGCCAGCAGTGGATCCAGGGTCTATGGCTACACCTTC
16 . . TRBJ2-1 TRBV6-5 CASSYMTGSMDNEQFF TGTGCCAGCAGTTACATGACGGGGAGTATGGACAATGAGCAGTTCTTC
16 TRBD1 . TRBJ1-5 TRBV19 CASSITGGYSNQPQHF TGTGCCAGTAGTATTACAGGGGGTTATAGCAATCAGCCCCAGCATTTT
15 . . TRBJ1-4 TRBV27 CASKGLGLINEKLFF TGTGCCAGCAAAGGTTTAGGACTAATTAATGAAAAACTGTTTTTT
16 TRBD1 . TRBJ1-3 TRBV18 CASSLTDRVTGNTIYF TGTGCCAGCTCACTGACCGACAGGGTGACTGGAAACACCATATATTTT
15 . few TRBJ1-1 TRBV7-9 CASSFLQGSNTEAFF TGTGCCAGCAGCTTTTTGCAGGGGTCGAACACTGAAGCTTTCTTT
18 TRBD2 . TRBJ2-7 TRBV4-1 CASSQDLLAGVLSYEQYF TGCGCCAGCAGCCAAGATTTACTAGCGGGGGTCCTGTCCTACGAGCAGTACTTC
15 TRBD2 . TRBJ2-5 TRBV30 CAWSVTGGAGETQYF TGTGCCTGGAGTGTAACGGGAGGGGCGGGCGAGACCCAGTACTTC
15 . . TRBJ2-1 TRBV6-4 CASSDRAGSYNEQFF TGTGCCAGCAGTGACCGCGCGGGAAGCTACAATGAGCAGTTCTTC
12 . . TRBJ2-7 TRBV28 CASSFGPWEQYF TGTGCCAGCAGTTTTGGCCCATGGGAGCAGTACTTC
11 . few TRBJ2-2 TRBV29-1 CSVGEAGELFF TGCAGCGTCGGCGAGGCCGGGGAGCTGTTTTTT
19 TRBD1 . TRBJ1-1 TRBV7-8 CASSLEDRRSGRLNTEAFF TGTGCCAGCAGCTTAGAGGACAGGCGCTCTGGCCGATTGAACACTGAAGCTTTCTTT
15 . . TRBJ1-2 TRBV27 CASSLSGRWGGGYTF TGTGCCAGCAGTTTATCGGGGAGGTGGGGTGGGGGCTACACCTTC